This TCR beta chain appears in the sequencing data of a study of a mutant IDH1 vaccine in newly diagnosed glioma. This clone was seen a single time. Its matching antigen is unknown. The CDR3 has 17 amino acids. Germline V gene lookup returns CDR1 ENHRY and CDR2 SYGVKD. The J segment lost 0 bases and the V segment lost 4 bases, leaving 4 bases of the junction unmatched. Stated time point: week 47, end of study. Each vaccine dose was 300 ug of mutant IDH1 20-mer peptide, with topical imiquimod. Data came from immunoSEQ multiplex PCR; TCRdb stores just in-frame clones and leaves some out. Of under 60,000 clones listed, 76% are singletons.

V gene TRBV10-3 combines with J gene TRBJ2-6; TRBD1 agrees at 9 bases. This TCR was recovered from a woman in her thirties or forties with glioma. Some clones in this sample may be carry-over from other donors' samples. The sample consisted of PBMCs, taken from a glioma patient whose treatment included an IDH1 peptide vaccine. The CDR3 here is CAISGDRVRSGANVLTF. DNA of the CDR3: TGTGCCATCAGTGGGGACAGGGTCCGCTCTGGGGCCAACGTCCTGACTTTC.